The clone carrying this T cell receptor beta chain was counted once. Its cognate antigen is unknown. The data were obtained in a study of cytomegalovirus exposure and HLA in healthy donors. Study-wide results and caveats: The Asian-associated ancestry cluster reportedly had fewer N-insertions than the roughly 720-donor mean in a later analysis. According to reports, the classifier identified cytomegalovirus status with high specificity and sensitivity. Differences between HLA loci emerged in a later analysis of TCR association rates, with DRB1 most and HLA-C fewest.

Researchers ran the PCR with 60 Vbeta and 13 Jbeta primers. Profiled with immunoSEQ multiplex PCR; TCRdb holds only in-frame clones, not every one. The sample comprises some 140,000 clones, around 82% of which are singletons, and around 6% rests with the top ten. V dropped 2 bases and J dropped 7; count of bases not matched to a gene: 5. Germline V lookup: CDR1 MDHEN, CDR2 SYDVKM. CDR3 length: 16 residues. The donors (healthy individuals) were bone marrow donors. This receptor was identified in a woman in her thirties or forties in good health and CMV-seropositive. The chain has TRBV28 and TRBJ2-1; 13 bases align to TRBD2. The sequenced material came from PBMCs. CDR3 nucleotide sequence: TGTGCCAGCAGTTTACCCGGACTAGCGGGAGTGAATGAGCAGTTCTTC. As protein: CASSLPGLAGVNEQFF.